Listed below are T cell receptor beta chains from one sample, sequenced in a study of blood T cell repertoires in COVID-19. Repertoires were generated with immunoSEQ multiplex PCR, while TCRdb's copy carries only in-frame clones and drops some. The data contain just over 150,000 clones, approximately 92% of them seen just once; the ten biggest clones take up about 16%. Sequencing used peripheral blood. The receptors were gathered from a woman aged 35 to 49 with acute or convalescent COVID-19. Each CDR3 is given with its conserved first and last residue. Clone size is stated in some rows and not others, as once, few, many or a class when expanded.

cdr3_length	v_call	clone_size	j_call	cdr3_aa
15	TRBV4-2	NA	TRBJ2-2	CASSKSFTGDGELFF
12	TRBV9	few	TRBJ1-5	CASTRFNQPQHF
15	TRBV9	NA	TRBJ2-1	CASSVAGESYNEQFF
13	TRBV12-3/TRBV12-4	few	TRBJ1-4	CASSYGQPEKLFF
16	TRBV3-1/TRBV3-2	NA	TRBJ2-1	CASSQAGLAGYNEQFF
15	TRBV9	once	TRBJ1-6	CASSARWQGNSPLHF
16	TRBV11-3	NA	TRBJ2-5	CASSLYGWGVRETQYF
14	TRBV7-9	NA	TRBJ1-4	CASSFRQGLEKLFF
15	TRBV5-1	NA	TRBJ1-1	CASSLEQASNTEAFF
14	TRBV5-1	NA	TRBJ2-3	CASSVGLAGDTQYF
14	TRBV7-2	NA	TRBJ1-1	CASSLSGVNTEAFF
12	TRBV10-1	NA	TRBJ2-3	CASGHSTDTQYF
12	TRBV12-3/TRBV12-4	NA	TRBJ2-7	CASSSESYEQYF
12	TRBV7-9	NA	TRBJ2-7	CASSLKGGEQYF
16	TRBV14	NA	TRBJ1-2	CASSQEVGDPNYGYTF
15	TRBV7-9	NA	TRBJ2-1	CASSFPGTPYNEQFF
14	TRBV30	NA	TRBJ2-7	CAWSTGGATYEQYF
12	TRBV18	NA	TRBJ2-3	CASLPDRGTQYF
18	TRBV21-1	NA	TRBJ2-1	CASSKLSSGSQTYNEQFF
15	TRBV6-5	few	TRBJ2-7	CASRPYKGLVYEQYF
16	TRBV27	NA	TRBJ2-2	CASRPGTGYNTGELFF
16	TRBV5-6	NA	TRBJ1-3	CASSQRQGVWGNTIYF
12	TRBV7-9	NA	TRBJ2-3	CATGQAGDTQYF
16	TRBV7-8	NA	TRBJ2-3	CASSLMGQGSTDTQYF
15	TRBV28	NA	TRBJ2-3	CASSLGQIKGDTQYF
12	TRBV29-1	NA	TRBJ1-1	CSARTGNTEAFF
16	TRBV7-2	NA	TRBJ1-3	CASSLPLGSSGNTIYF
19	TRBV3-1/TRBV3-2	NA	TRBJ2-3	CASSQGYSSGQLATDTQYF
15	TRBV4-2	NA	TRBJ1-5	CASSQAGQGNQPQHF
16	TRBV6-6	NA	TRBJ2-7	CASSRSGTSYFHEQYF
15	TRBV6-6	NA	TRBJ2-1	CASSKSLAGWNEQFF
15	TRBV29-1	NA	TRBJ2-1	CSVLKRTSGRDEQFF
15	TRBV5-1	NA	TRBJ1-3	CASNYAHRDGNTIYF
14	TRBV27	NA	TRBJ1-1	CASSLYRSNTEAFF
13	TRBV3-1/TRBV3-2	NA	TRBJ1-4	CASSQSMNEKLFF
14	TRBV2	NA	TRBJ1-1	CASSEGQLNTEAFF
15	TRBV9	NA	TRBJ1-2	CASSPGGQGFYGYTF
14	TRBV24-1	NA	TRBJ2-3	CATSVGGSTDTQYF
13	TRBV7-3	NA	TRBJ1-1	CASSLDRETEAFF
14	TRBV12-5	NA	TRBJ2-7	CASGPDRVNYEQYF
18	TRBV9	NA	TRBJ2-3	CASSVALTSGRDTDTQYF
14	TRBV9	NA	TRBJ2-3	CASSVIGDTDTQYF
15	TRBV4-1	NA	TRBJ1-2	CASSQEEVVGYGYTF